These 20 T cell receptor beta chains were all obtained from the same sample, sequenced in a study of shared clonotypes between healthy human individuals. Sequencing was performed with immunoSEQ multiplex PCR; in TCRdb, only in-frame clones are kept and a portion is missing. Of about 2 million clones detected, roughly 94% appear once; the ten largest clones hold around 0.13%. Sequencing used naive CD4+ T cells sorted from blood. Subset noted: CD45RA+ positively selected. These TCRs come from a man between 18 and 35 years old in good health.

As DNA, the CDR3 is TGTGCCAGCAGCGGGTTCTCGAACACTGAAGCTTTCTTT. It translates to CASSGFSNTEAFF. The chain carries TRBV6-1 and TRBJ1-1; D not resolved. Germline V gene sequence: CDR1 MNHNS, CDR2 SASEGT. CDR3 length: 13 amino acids. With 6 bases removed from V and 1 base from J, the gap between germline ends came to 9 bases.

V usage is TRBV9 and J usage is TRBJ1-6, with 8 bases fitting TRBD1. In germline, CDR1 is SGDLS, CDR2 YYNGEE. Trimming at V came to 3 bases and at J to 8 bases, leaving 10 bases not matched to a gene. The CDR3 sequence is 16 residues long. The CDR3 DNA reads as TGTGCCAGCAGCGCGTCCGGGACAGGAGATTATTCACCCCTCCACTTT. Translated, it gives CASSASGTGDYSPLHF. Supplemented by reference TRBV9 and TRBJ1-6, the full variable domain reads DSGVTQTPKHLITATGQRVTLRCSPRSGDLSVYWYQQSLDQGLQFLIQYYNGEERAKGNILERFSAQQFPDLHSELNLSSLELGDSALYFCASSASGTGDYSPLHFGNGTRLTVT.

The gene calls are TRBV9 and TRBJ1-3; D unclear. V was shortened by 0 bases and J by 3 bases, with 10 bases between the two germline ends. The CDR3 contains 15 residues. In germline, CDR1 is SGDLS, CDR2 YYNGEE. CDR3 region: CASSVGAVGGNTIYF. In DNA, the CDR3 is TGTGCCAGCAGCGTAGGGGCAGTCGGTGGAAACACCATATATTTT.

The J gene is TRBJ2-2, the V gene TRBV25-1; D perhaps matches TRBD2 (7 bases). The ends were cut back, 4 bases at V and 6 bases at J, with 15 bases in the middle. Germline loops: CDR1 MGHDK, CDR2 SYGVNS. The CDR3 is made up of 15 amino acids. CDR3 sequence: CASSVRGAIPGELFF. The CDR3, as DNA: TGTGCCAGCAGTGTTCGGGGGGCGATACCCGGGGAGCTGTTTTTT.

The chain links TRBV2 to TRBJ2-7; no clear D. Germline values: CDR1 SNHLY, CDR2 FYNNEI. The CDR3 sequence is 11 residues long. V shed 3 bases and J shed 4 bases, with 4 bases lying between them. CDR3 nucleotide sequence: TGTGCCAGCAGTGATTTTTACGAGCAGTACTTC. It is translated as CASSDFYEQYF.

This clone has just a few counts. The chain has TRBV11-2 and TRBJ1-4; no definite D call. CDR1 is SGHAT, CDR2 FQNNGV, per germline. Between the trimmed V and J ends, which lost 5 bases and 7 bases, there was a span of 11 bases. The CDR3 spans 13 residues. The CDR3 here is CASSPGSSEKLFF. DNA for the CDR3: TGTGCCAGCAGCCCTGGGTCAAGTGAAAAACTGTTTTTT.

The V call is TRBV5-1, the J call TRBJ1-2; D possibly corresponds to TRBD1 (6 bases). The V gene's germline CDR1 is SGHRS and CDR2 YFSETQ. This CDR3 is built from 15 residues. V gave up 1 base and J gave up 1 base, with 11 bases separating them. Here the CDR3 DNA reads TGCGCCAGCAGCTTGCAACAGGGTCATAACTATGGCTACACCTTC. Its translation is CASSLQQGHNYGYTF.

The chain couples TRBV12-2 to TRBJ1-2. TRBV12-2 is listed as a pseudogene. There are 15 residues in the CDR3. Written as DNA, the CDR3 is TGTGCAAGTCGCTTAGGAGGAGGGAGAGGATATGGCTACACCTTC. Residues: CASRLGGGRGYGYTF.

CDR3: CATQISGGQETQYF. The CDR3 bases are TGTGCCACCCAAATATCAGGGGGACAAGAGACCCAGTACTTC. The genes are TRBV5-4 and TRBJ2-5, with 7 bases matching TRBD1. Losses at the gene ends were 9 bases for V and 2 bases for J; bases not matched to a gene: 10. Germline lookup yields CDR1 SGHNT and CDR2 YYREEE (reference sequence). This CDR3 region has 14 residues. The whole variable domain, remainder taken from reference TRBV5-4 and TRBJ2-5, is ETGVTQSPTHLIKTRGQQVTLRCSSQSGHNTVSWYQQALGQGPQFIFQYYREEENGRGNFPPRFSGLQFPNYSSELNVNALELDDSALYLCATQISGGQETQYFGPGTRLLVL.

The chain is built from TRBV5-6 and TRBJ2-1; TRBD2 is a possible D gene (5 bases). Germline V gene lookup returns CDR1 SGHDT and CDR2 YYEEEE. Trimming took 0 bases from V and 0 from J, leaving 10 bases between them. The CDR3 loop spans 16 amino acids. The CDR3 is CASSLGQRSSYNEQFF. DNA of the CDR3: TGTGCCAGCAGCTTGGGGCAGCGGAGCTCCTACAATGAGCAGTTCTTC.

V is TRBV2 and J is TRBJ1-3, with D uncertain. Per germline, CDR1 SNHLY and CDR2 FYNNEI. V lost 7 bases and J 0 bases, leaving 10 bases between the germline ends. This CDR3 has 14 amino acids. The CDR3 sequence: CASTIGNSGNTIYF. The DNA of the CDR3 is TGTGCCAGCACTATAGGCAACTCTGGAAACACCATATATTTT.

The chain employs TRBV7-8 and TRBJ2-7, with a possible D match to TRBD2 (5 bases). The CDR3 is made up of 14 amino acids. In germline, CDR1 is SGHVS, CDR2 FQNEAQ. Trimming removed 5 bases from V and 2 bases from J, with 13 bases in between. CDR3 DNA: TGTGCCAGCAGCCCCGGGGTCGGGGCCTACGAGCAGTACTTC. Protein product: CASSPGVGAYEQYF.

V is TRBV7-9 and J is TRBJ2-3; the D is unclear. This CDR3 contains 14 residues. Trimming shortened V by 5 bases and J by 2 bases, and 11 bases separated the two germline ends. The germline gives CDR1 SEHNR, CDR2 FQNEAQ (reference sequence). The CDR3 spells CASSPLSSTDTQYF. The CDR3 DNA is TGTGCCAGCAGCCCCCTTAGCTCCACAGATACGCAGTATTTT.

The J gene is TRBJ1-5, the V gene TRBV19; no definite D call. The germline V and J ends were trimmed by 6 bases and 1 base, with 13 bases remaining between them. The germline V gene encodes CDR1 LNHDA and CDR2 SQIVND (reference sequence). The CDR3 covers 15 residues. The CDR3 region is CASSYSGLSNQPQHF. CDR3 in DNA: TGTGCCAGTAGCTACTCAGGTTTGAGCAATCAGCCCCAGCATTTT. Together with reference TRBV19 and TRBJ1-5, the CDR3 gives the full variable domain: DGGITQSPKYLFRKEGQNVTLSCEQNLNHDAMYWYRQDPGQGLRLIYYSQIVNDFQKGDIAEGYSVSREKKESFPLTVTSAQKNPTAFYLCASSYSGLSNQPQHFGDGTRLSIL.

V and J are TRBV4-1 and TRBJ1-2, with TRBD1 identical over 7 bases. V gave up 0 bases and J gave up 6 bases; unmatched junction bases: 10. Germline V gene data show CDR1 as MGHRA and CDR2 as YSYEKL. CDR3 size: 16 residues. The DNA for the CDR3 is TGCGCCAGCAGCCAAGATGGAACAGGGGCGTGGGATGGCTACACCTTC. It is translated as CASSQDGTGAWDGYTF.

The chain employs TRBV10-3 and TRBJ1-1; D is undetermined. With 2 bases removed from V and 4 bases from J, the gap between germline ends came to 8 bases. Germline CDR1 and CDR2: ENHRY and SYGVKD. This CDR3 has 13 residues. DNA of the CDR3: TGTGCCATCAGTGAGGATAGAGGCACTGAAGCTTTCTTT. This gives the protein CAISEDRGTEAFF.

The chain employs TRBV19 and TRBJ1-1, with unresolved D. V was shortened by 1 base and J by 4 bases, with 7 bases between the two germline ends. The germline gives CDR1 LNHDA, CDR2 SQIVND (reference sequence). The CDR3 covers 13 residues. CDR3 in DNA: TGTGCCAGTAGTATAGCTCGGGGCACTGAAGCTTTCTTT. Translation gives CASSIARGTEAFF.

This clone appeared a single time. V and J are TRBV6-1 and TRBJ1-2; D uncertain. V shed 6 bases and J shed 4 bases, with 12 bases lying between them. The CDR3 has 13 residues. Germline loops: CDR1 MNHNS, CDR2 SASEGT. In DNA, the CDR3 is TGTGCCAGCAGACCCCTAGCGCCCTATGGCTACACCTTC. It translates to CASRPLAPYGYTF.

The V and J genes are TRBV6-6 and TRBJ2-7; D might be TRBD1 (7 bases). In germline, CDR1 is MNHNY, CDR2 SVGAGI (reference sequence). The ends were cut back, 4 bases at V and 4 bases at J, with 14 bases in the middle. The CDR3 consists of 14 residues. CDR3 region: CASSSRQGGYEQYF. CDR3 coding DNA: TGTGCCAGCAGTTCCCGACAGGGAGGATACGAGCAGTACTTC.

The rearrangement links TRBV7-9 to TRBJ1-4, with D hard to call. The CDR3 contains 16 residues. Trimming shortened V by 5 bases and J by 0 bases, and 13 bases separated the two germline ends. The V gene's germline CDR1 is SEHNR and CDR2 FQNEAQ (reference sequence). CDR3 coding DNA: TGTGCCAGCAGCCCCCGGACCGTCTCAACTAATGAAAAACTGTTTTTT. Encoded protein: CASSPRTVSTNEKLFF.